A single sample gave rise to the 10 T cell receptor beta chains below, sequenced in a study of CD8+ T cells in alopecia areata. In each case, RNA was isolated and then reverse transcribed into cDNA as the sequencing template. TCRdb's copy holds only in-frame clones and misses some; the assay was immunoSEQ multiplex PCR. The repertoire holds approximately 150,000 clones, with roughly 60% as singletons. Sequenced sample: CD8+ T cells sorted from blood. All receptors derive from a human donor in good health.

The V gene is TRBV20-1, the J gene TRBJ2-7, with 7 bases identical to TRBD1. The germline gives CDR1 DFQATT, CDR2 SNEGSKA (reference sequence). V was clipped by 7 bases and J by 3 bases; unmatched bases: 3. There are 11 residues in the CDR3. The CDR3 region has the DNA TGCAGTGGCCAGGGGGACTACGAGCAGTACTTC. Residues: CSGQGDYEQYF.

This clone is a singleton in its sample. The chain couples TRBV6-4 to TRBJ2-1, with D perhaps matching TRBD2 (6 bases). The CDR3 has 14 residues. Trimming removed 0 bases from V and 9 bases from J, with 12 bases in between. Germline V gene sequence: CDR1 MRHNA, CDR2 SNTAGT. The CDR3 DNA follows: TGTGCCAGCAGTGACTCCGGTGGGGGGAGTGAGCAGTTCTTC. Its protein product is CASSDSGGGSEQFF.

The CDR3 nucleotides read TGTGCCAGCAGCTCCTCTCGGGCAGGGGCCTACGAGCAGTACTTC. Amino acid sequence: CASSSSRAGAYEQYF. V usage is TRBV7-2 and J usage is TRBJ2-7; TRBD1 is a possible D gene (6 bases). Trimming removed 4 bases at V and 2 bases at J, with 15 bases between. The CDR3 covers 15 residues. Per the germline V gene, CDR1 is SGHTA and CDR2 is FQGNSA.

The V call is TRBV30, the J call TRBJ2-4, with unresolved D. The CDR3 extends over 20 amino acids. The V and J ends lost 0 bases and 3 bases respectively, with 27 bases between them. CDR1 is GTSNPN and CDR2 is SVGIG in the germline V gene (reference sequence). CDR3 DNA: TGTGCCTGGAGTGTACGCTTTGGCGACCCAGCCCCGTCTGGCAAAAACATTCAGTACTTC. Protein: CAWSVRFGDPAPSGKNIQYF.

The V call is TRBV4-1, the J call TRBJ2-1; 7 bases are a match to TRBD2. Germline V lookup: CDR1 MGHRA, CDR2 YSYEKL. Trimming cost V 1 base and J 9 bases; bases outside gene matches: 9. This CDR3 has 15 amino acids. The CDR3 loop is CASSQGWRESVEQFF. The CDR3 coding sequence is TGCGCCAGCAGCCAAGGGTGGCGGGAGAGCGTTGAGCAGTTCTTC.

The rearrangement uses TRBV9 and TRBJ1-4; possibly TRBD1 for D (5 bases). V was trimmed by 7 bases and J by 6 bases, leaving 10 bases between them. The CDR3 has 12 residues. Germline V gene lookup returns CDR1 SGDLS and CDR2 YYNGEE. In nucleotides, the CDR3 is TGTGCCAGCGGAGGGGAGTATGAAAAACTGTTTTTT. Translated: CASGGEYEKLFF.

The chain uses TRBV7-8 and TRBJ2-1; possibly TRBD2 for D (7 bases). The CDR3 has 13 residues. From germline, CDR1 is SGHVS and CDR2 FQNEAQ. V lost 5 bases and J 8 bases, leaving 13 bases between the germline ends. CDR3 DNA sequence: TGTGCCAGCAGCAAGGGGGGGGTCCATGAGCAGTTCTTC. It is translated as CASSKGGVHEQFF.

V and J are TRBV27 and TRBJ1-1; D gene uncertain. The CDR3 spans 16 residues. V lost 5 bases and J lost 1, with 17 bases in between. In germline, CDR1 is MNHEY, CDR2 SMNVEV (reference sequence). CDR3 in amino acids: CASSPRTASKNTEAFF. In DNA form, the CDR3 reads TGTGCCAGCAGTCCCCGGACCGCGTCGAAGAACACTGAAGCTTTCTTT.

As to this clone: One end of the junction does not line up with germline, which may come from a read error. The chain joins TRBV23-1 to TRBJ2-4; perhaps TRBD2 as D (6 bases). TRBV23-1 is an ORF, and what it does is uncertain. The CDR3 length is 16 residues. CDR3 sequence reads: CASSQSFRTLPGEEDF. CDR3 nucleotides: TGCGCCAGCAGTCAATCTTTTCGAACCCTGCCGGGGGAGGAGGACTTC.

This chain joins TRBV6-5 and TRBJ2-1, with D possibly matching TRBD2 (6 bases). The CDR3 runs to 14 residues. From germline, CDR1 is MNHEY and CDR2 SVGAGI. Trimming cost V 6 bases and J 5 bases, with 14 bases left between them. CDR3 residues: CASSHRWEDNEQFF. CDR3 DNA: TGTGCCAGCAGCCATCGGTGGGAGGACAATGAGCAGTTCTTC.